This T cell receptor (beta chain) was obtained from a study of cytomegalovirus exposure and HLA in healthy donors. General study points: The authors confirmed in vitro that a few CMV-associated chains were specific for CMV antigens. In a later analysis, TCR beta V- and J-gene trimming was associated with a missense DCLRE1C variant.

This clone was picked up a small number of times. The antigen remains undetermined. The CDR3 is made up of 18 amino acids. Germline V lookup: CDR1 MNHNS, CDR2 SASEGT. J lost 7 bases, V lost 3 bases, and 15 bases had no gene match. The PCR was carried out with 60 Vbeta primers and 13 Jbeta primers. Clones were read by immunoSEQ multiplex PCR, and TCRdb kept only the in-frame ones, dropping some. The sample yields 80,000 to 100,000 clones, about four fifths seen once. The material sequenced was PBMCs. V gene TRBV6-1 combines with J gene TRBJ2-7, with 13 bases fitting TRBD2. The receptor was derived from a human donor in good health. As DNA, the CDR3 is TGTGCCAGCAGTGAGGGGCGAGACCGGACTAGCGGGAGAGGGGAGCAGTACTTC. Its protein is CASSEGRDRTSGRGEQYF.